What follows is one T cell receptor (beta chain) and its context. Its antigen has not been determined. Qualities for individual bases were not recorded, and no much larger clone is one base off. This sample is drawn from a study of shared clonotypes between healthy human individuals (dated by TCRdb to about 2020). In the study overall: The cohort included a few men and a couple of women between 18 and 49 years of age. For each donor, three plates each were used for CD4 naive and CD4 memory, two plates were used for CD8 naive, and one plate was used for CD8 memory. To estimate repertoire size and how much clonotypes are shared between individuals, the study performed deep sequencing of blood TCR repertoires from 4 to 6 healthy adults. Libraries were prepared and TCR repertoires were sequenced by different laboratories using diverse techniques, in order to increase sequencing depth and limit assay-specific biases. Each donor's leukapheresis produced roughly between about 0.8 and 8.9 billion PBMCs. Points the paper makes about the study in general: Pairwise subsampling indicated that sequencing depth was expected to affect the degree of clonotype sharing among donors. When a handful of donors were compared, the shared fraction of clonotypes was roughly 4.8% for naive CD4, approximately 3.3% for naive CD8, 2% to 2.5% for memory CD4, and around 0.37% for memory CD8. Because the study included a small number of donors, the genetic and exposure-history diversity represented was limited. Compared with non-shared clonotypes, the clonotypes found in all four sorted-subset donors had higher generation probabilities. Sampling was restricted to blood, and TCR repertoires in tissue are likely to differ from TCR repertoires in blood. Larger estimated clonotype richness was generally found for naive subsets than for memory subsets. Rarefaction of sorted-subset datasets indicated incomplete sequencing despite the large sequencing depth.

The donors were healthy, HIV-negative adults with no recently reported acute infections or vaccinations. All donors were Caucasian adults living in Nashville, Tennessee, USA. Magnetic negative selection was used to enrich CD4+ T cells, after which naive cells were positively selected on CD45RA and the negative fraction became the memory subset. After blood collection by leukapheresis, PBMCs were isolated using Ficoll-Histopaque density gradient centrifugation and then cryopreserved in the vapor phase of liquid nitrogen. Purity and quantity of every magnetically sorted T cell population were checked by analytical flow cytometry. From each sorted fraction, genomic DNA was isolated and quantified by UV absorbance on a Nanodrop 2000c. In the germline V gene (reference sequence), CDR1 corresponds to SGHNT and CDR2 to YYREEE. Taken from cysteine to phenylalanine, the CDR3 has 15 residues. The sequence is cut down to CDR3 DNA, 45 bases in frame from base 1. V is cut by 0 bases and J by 4 bases, and the space between the germline ends is 10 bases.

TCR CDR3 regions were amplified from genomic DNA by multiplex PCR using the deep immunoSEQ assay. For each cell subset, the extracted genomic DNA was distributed evenly across all wells of several immunoSEQ 96-well plates, and each plate served as one replicate. For sorted subsets, 200 to 250 ng of genomic DNA, equivalent to tens of thousands of T cell genomes, went into each replicate PCR. The purified libraries were quantified using a Qubit 3.0 fluorometer, sized with a Bioanalyzer 2100, and then quantified again using the KAPA Library Quantification kit. Every immunoSEQ 96-well plate was sequenced on a dedicated single-read 150-cycle Illumina NextSeq 550 flow cell. The study's processing was this. Because the immunoSEQ output held only junctional sequences and lacked quality scores, the filtering could not match the filtering applied to full-length reads. To assign V/J genes and CDR3, sequences were annotated using PyIR, a Python wrapper for IgBLAST v1.9, with IMGT germline references. Reads were removed for weak V/J assignments (E-value above 1e-6), missing CDR3, stop codons, out-of-frame junctions, or ambiguous translated residues. A V3J clonotype was defined by an identical inferred V gene, J gene, and CDR3 amino acid sequence. To compute the percentage overlap between repertoires, the number of shared unique clonotypes was divided by the size of the smaller repertoire. Three approaches were used to assess repertoire richness: RTK rarefaction, the Chao1 estimator, and Recon v2.1 estimates of unobserved clonotypes. OLGA was used to compute generation probabilities for all TCRbeta clonotypes that the gDNA method yielded from a handful of donors. What TCRdb holds here is the immuneACCESS table cut down to in-frame rearrangements. Part of the clones is not present; checked against another copy, under half of the missing clones reflect an unresolved V gene, and the others are unexplained. V, J and clone size are those of that table, while D and trimming were read from the DNA. Within this sample are a few million clones, with under 95% of them counted one time only. The top ten clonotypes cover 0.37% of the sample.

The clonotype comes from a man between 18 and 35 years old in good health. Some clones in this sample may be carry-over from other donors' samples. The rearranged chain carries TRBV5-4 and TRBJ1-4, with the D segment identity uncertain. The sample comprised naive CD4+ T cells from PBMCs. The intended sense of this specimen's cell subset or site label: CD45RA+ positively selected. CDR3 reads: CASSLGNRINEKLFF. The nucleotide sequence reads TGTGCCAGCAGCTTGGGAAACAGAATTAATGAAAAACTGTTTTTT.